Presented here are 28 T cell receptor beta chains from one specimen sequenced in a study of T cell repertoires in cytomegalovirus infection. MiXCR, run by TCRdb on the reads, gives a single entry per CDR3 protein. The sample records roughly 630,000 distinct CDR3 sequences, 20% to 25% being singletons. Sequencing was carried out using CD8+ T cells from PBMCs. Receptor source: a human donor in good health (CMV status not recorded). Some clones in this sample may be carry-over from other donors' samples.

To note about this clonotype: A much more abundant neighbour one base away suggests this may be a read error. V is TRBV6-6 and J is TRBJ2-3; 7 nucleotides align to TRBD1. The CDR3 extends over 15 amino acids. In germline, CDR1 is MNHNY, CDR2 SVGAGI (reference sequence). Trimming took 7 bases from V and 2 from J; bases not matched to a gene: 9. CDR3 protein: CASIQSGQHTDTQYF. The CDR3 region has the DNA TGTGCCAGCATTCAATCGGGACAGCACACAGATACGCAGTATTTT.

There are many counts of this clonotype. The V gene is TRBV28, the J gene TRBJ1-1, with 10 bases lining up with TRBD1. J was trimmed by 6 bases and V by 6 bases; bases with no gene match: 10. Germline CDR1 reads MDHEN; CDR2 reads SYDVKM. This CDR3 has 15 amino acids. CDR3 coding DNA: TGTGCCAGCAGCTGGGACAGGGGAAACGTGGCTGAAGCTTTCTTT. Protein: CASSWDRGNVAEAFF.

This rearrangement joins TRBV2 to TRBJ2-3; no clear D gene. The CDR3 contains 13 residues. Trimming cost V 6 bases and J 0 bases, with 7 bases left between them. Germline loops: CDR1 SNHLY, CDR2 FYNNEI. CDR3 in amino acids: CASRSRSTDTQYF. The CDR3 nucleotides read TGTGCCAGCAGGTCGCGAAGCACAGATACGCAGTATTTT.

In this sample, this clonotype turned up many times. The chain employs TRBV7-9 and TRBJ2-7; D not resolved. From germline, CDR1 is SEHNR and CDR2 FQNEAQ (reference sequence). Trimming took 4 bases from V and 3 from J, leaving 7 bases between them. The CDR3 is 12 amino acids. CDR3 sequence reads: CASSSVFYEQYF. The DNA for the CDR3 is TGTGCCAGCAGCTCCGTGTTCTACGAGCAGTACTTC.

Only a few counts were recorded for this clonotype. The chain employs TRBV29-1 and TRBJ2-4; weak D call: TRBD1 (5 bases). CDR1 is SQVTM, CDR2 ANQGSEA, per germline. The V end was cut by 7 bases, the J end by 3 bases, with 13 bases between. CDR3 size: 13 residues. The CDR3 DNA reads TGCAGCGCTGCACAGGAGAACAAAAACATTCAGTACTTC. The encoded protein is CSAAQENKNIQYF. Variable domain in full (rest from reference TRBV29-1 and TRBJ2-4): SAVISQKPSRDICQRGTSLTIQCQVDSQVTMMFWYRQQPGQSLTLIATANQGSEATYESGFVIDKFPISRPNLTFSTLTVSNMSPEDSSIYLCSAAQENKNIQYFGAGTRLSVL.

The rearrangement uses TRBV4-3 and TRBJ2-2; perhaps D is TRBD1 or TRBD2 (6 bases each). Germline V lookup: CDR1 LGHNA, CDR2 YSLEER. V lost 2 bases to trimming and J lost 7 bases, with 14 bases between them. This CDR3 is built from 15 residues. CDR3 nucleotide sequence: TGCGCCAGCAGCCAATCATGGGGGGCCAGCGGGGAGCTGTTTTTT. Amino acid sequence: CASSQSWGASGELFF.

This clonotype showed up many times. This chain links TRBV7-8 with TRBJ2-5; unclear D gene. From germline, CDR1 is SGHVS and CDR2 FQNEAQ. The CDR3 runs 13 residues. V lost 5 bases to trimming and J lost 7 bases, with 14 bases between them. In nucleotides, the CDR3 is TGTGCCAGCAGCCCTTCGTGGGGTCCGACCCAGTACTTC. Its protein product is CASSPSWGPTQYF.

On this clonotype itself: This could be a read error, since a much larger clone is one nucleotide away. The V call is TRBV7-2, the J call TRBJ2-7; D remains ambiguous. CDR1 SGHTA and CDR2 FQGNSA come from the germline V gene. V lost 5 bases, J lost 7 bases, and 15 bases lay in between. The CDR3 loop spans 13 amino acids. The DNA for the CDR3 is TGTGCCAGCAGCATGGGCAGCCCGAGGGAGCAGTACGTC. Translated, it gives CASSMGSPREQYV.

This clonotype showed up many times. The V call is TRBV6-2 or TRBV6-3, the J call TRBJ1-5; no clear D gene. The V gene lost 6 bases and the J gene lost 3 bases, with 12 bases spanning the gap. Germline CDR1 and CDR2: MNHEY and SVGEGT. CDR3 length: 14 residues. The CDR3 loop is CASSSVFANQPQHF. DNA of the CDR3: TGTGCCAGCAGCTCCGTCTTTGCCAATCAGCCCCAGCATTTT.

The V gene is TRBV5-1, the J gene TRBJ1-5; D is unclear. Germline assignment: CDR1 SGHRS and CDR2 YFSETQ. This CDR3 region has 11 residues. Trimming cost V 7 bases and J 7 bases, with 9 bases left between them. The chain's CDR3 is CASLKGQPQHF. The CDR3 DNA follows: TGCGCCAGCCTAAAAGGGCAGCCCCAGCATTTT. The full variable domain, rest sourced from reference TRBV5-1 and TRBJ1-5, is KAGVTQTPRYLIKTRGQQVTLSCSPISGHRSVSWYQQTPGQGLQFLFEYFSETQRNKGNFPGRFSGRQFSNSRSEMNVSTLELGDSALYLCASLKGQPQHFGDGTRLSIL.

This clonotype was seen a handful of times. The chain carries TRBV28 and TRBJ2-5; D not resolved. V was cut by 2 bases and J by 2 bases, with 12 bases left in between. The CDR3 consists of 15 residues. Germline assignment: CDR1 MDHEN and CDR2 SYDVKM. CDR3 residues: CASSLLDTRQETQYF. CDR3 DNA sequence: TGTGCCAGCAGTTTACTCGACACCCGGCAAGAGACCCAGTACTTC.

The sample holds one count of this clonotype. The chain recombines TRBV20-1 with TRBJ2-7; TRBD1 is a possible D gene (5 bases). Germline CDR1 reads DFQATT; CDR2 reads SNEGSKA (reference sequence). The V end lost 5 bases, the J end lost 2 bases, and 19 bases lay between the germline ends. This CDR3 contains 15 residues. In DNA form, the CDR3 reads TGCAGTGCTCCCCCTTGGCAGGGTGGGCCCTACGAGCAGTACGTC. Its protein product is CSAPPWQGGPYEQYV.

As for this clonotype: A read error is possible here, since a much larger clone lies one base away. This chain uses TRBV12-3 or TRBV12-4 with TRBJ2-7, with D possibly being TRBD1 (5 bases). The CDR3 covers 16 residues. The CDR3 nucleotides read TGTGTCAGCACCCAAGGGGCAGCGCTAGAGTTTTACGAGCAGTACTTC. Protein product: CVSTQGAALEFYEQYF.

The chain carries TRBV27 and TRBJ2-3, with D possibly matching TRBD1 (5 bases). CDR1 is MNHEY, CDR2 SMNVEV, per germline (reference sequence). Between the trimmed V and J ends, which lost 10 bases and 0 bases, there was a span of 14 bases. The CDR3 runs to 14 residues. CDR3 sequence reads: CATQVPGSTDTQYF. CDR3 nucleotides: TGTGCCACCCAGGTACCAGGGAGCACAGATACGCAGTATTTT.

This clonotype was detected only a few times. The rearrangement links TRBV14 to TRBJ1-2, with D perhaps matching TRBD1 (6 bases). Between the trimmed V and J ends, which lost 0 bases and 8 bases, there was a span of 16 bases. The V gene's germline CDR1 is SGHDN and CDR2 FVKESK. CDR3 length: 15 residues. The CDR3 here is CASSQDRRGQEGYTF. The CDR3 region has the DNA TGTGCCAGCAGCCAAGATCGGCGGGGGCAGGAGGGCTACACCTTC.

This clonotype was observed a few times. The chain uses TRBV27 and TRBJ2-7; D may match TRBD1 or TRBD2 (5 bases each). Germline CDR1 reads MNHEY; CDR2 reads SMNVEV (reference sequence). The CDR3 consists of 14 residues. V was clipped by 2 bases and J by 6 bases, with 14 bases between them. CDR3: CASSLGGSQGEQYF. The CDR3 nucleotides are TGTGCCAGCAGTTTAGGAGGCAGCCAGGGCGAGCAGTACTTC.

The sample holds many counts of this clonotype. The rearrangement joins TRBV7-2 to TRBJ1-1; perhaps TRBD1 as D (6 bases). CDR1 is SGHTA and CDR2 is FQGNSA in the germline V gene. The germline V and J ends were trimmed by 2 bases and 2 bases, with 9 bases remaining between them. CDR3 size: 14 residues. The CDR3 DNA sequence: TGTGCCAGCAGCTTATCAGGGGAAAACACTGAAGCTTTCTTT. This codes for CASSLSGENTEAFF.

The genes are TRBV9 and TRBJ1-1, with no clear D. CDR3 size: 12 residues. The V end lost 4 bases, the J end lost 3 bases, and 7 bases lay between the germline ends. Germline V CDR1 and CDR2: SGDLS, YYNGEE. CDR3 DNA: TGTGCCAGCAGCTATCAGGACACTGAAGCTTTCTTT. Translated, it gives CASSYQDTEAFF.

V and J are TRBV24-1 and TRBJ2-5, with TRBD1 matching 7 bases. The CDR3 has 17 amino acids. Trimming took 5 bases from V and 6 from J; bases not matched to a gene: 17. Germline V gene lookup returns CDR1 KGHDR and CDR2 SFDVKD. In DNA form, the CDR3 reads TGTGCCACCAGTGCTGCGTCCCGGGACAGTAGTATGAAGACCCAGTACTTC. This encodes CATSAASRDSSMKTQYF.

This clonotype has at least ten counts. This chain uses TRBV7-2 with TRBJ1-5; D is uncertain. The V gene lost 4 bases and the J gene lost 3 bases, with 13 bases spanning the gap. The CDR3 spans 15 residues. From germline, CDR1 is SGHTA and CDR2 FQGNSA. CDR3 amino acids: CASSSSGSPNQPQHF. CDR3 nucleotides: TGTGCCAGCAGCTCCTCAGGCTCCCCCAATCAGCCCCAGCATTTT.

In the case of this clonotype: Possible read error: a much larger clone is one base away. CDR3 DNA sequence: TGTGCCAGCAGACTCCCTGGGCCCTACAATAAGCAGTTCTTC. This gives the protein CASRLPGPYNKQFF. V is TRBV12-3 or TRBV12-4 and J is TRBJ2-1; D gene ambiguous. This CDR3 is 14 amino acids long.

This clonotype was seen repeatedly, ten times or more. The chain combines TRBV6-2 or TRBV6-3 with TRBJ1-1; D is unresolved. Trimming stripped 0 bases from V and 0 bases from J, with 5 bases between. This CDR3 is built from 14 residues. Germline V gene data show CDR1 as MNHEY and CDR2 as SVGEGT. CDR3 sequence: CASSYSRMNTEAFF. Here the CDR3 DNA reads TGTGCCAGCAGTTACTCACGGATGAACACTGAAGCTTTCTTT.

In this sample, this clonotype turned up many times. This sequence joins TRBV28 and TRBJ1-1; D uncertain. This CDR3 region has 16 residues. V lost 2 bases to trimming and J lost 0 bases, with 13 bases between them. The V gene's germline CDR1 is MDHEN and CDR2 SYDVKM. In nucleotides, the CDR3 is TGTGCCAGCAGTTTAGTTAAGGCCCTTCTGAACACTGAAGCTTTCTTT. Its translation: CASSLVKALLNTEAFF. The full variable domain, with the rest looked up from reference TRBV28 and TRBJ1-1, is DVKVTQSSRYLVKRTGEKVFLECVQDMDHENMFWYRQDPGLGLRLIYFSYDVKMKEKGDIPEGYSVSREKKERFSLILESASTNQTSMYLCASSLVKALLNTEAFFGQGTRLTVV.

The J gene is TRBJ2-2, the V gene TRBV15; unclear D gene. The CDR3 spans 17 residues. Germline lookup yields CDR1 LNHNV and CDR2 YYDKDF (reference sequence). V was clipped by 0 bases and J by 4 bases, with 15 bases between them. Here the CDR3 reads CATSRDRGAGPTGELFF. The CDR3 DNA follows: TGTGCCACCAGCAGAGATCGAGGCGCAGGCCCCACCGGGGAGCTGTTTTTT. Based on the CDR3 plus reference TRBV15 and TRBJ2-2, the full variable domain is DAMVIQNPRYQVTQFGKPVTLSCSQTLNHNVMYWYQQKSSQAPKLLFHYYDKDFNNEADTPDNFQSRRPNTSFCFLDIRSPGLGDTAMYLCATSRDRGAGPTGELFFGEGSRLTVL.

The rearrangement uses TRBV11-2 and TRBJ2-2; 8 bases line up with TRBD2. The junction had 11 bases not matched to a gene; V was cut back by 3 bases and J by 2 bases. The CDR3 has 18 amino acids. The germline CDR1 and CDR2 sequences are SGHAT and FQNNGV. CDR3 bases: TGTGCCAGCAGCTTCCGTTTCAGCGGGGGAGTTAACACCGGGGAGCTGTTTTTT. This encodes CASSFRFSGGVNTGELFF.

This clonotype was counted a single time. The chain joins TRBV7-3 to TRBJ2-5; unclear D gene. Trimming removed 4 bases at V and 3 bases at J, with 12 bases between. Per germline, CDR1 SGHTA and CDR2 FQGTGA. The CDR3 sequence is 14 residues long. This CDR3 reads CASSSRHLEETQYF. The CDR3 coding sequence is TGTGCCAGCAGCTCCAGACACCTCGAAGAGACCCAGTACTTC.

This clonotype was observed a single time. J is TRBJ1-1 and V is TRBV27, with D perhaps TRBD1 (6 bases). This CDR3 spans 12 amino acids. V gave up 0 bases and J gave up 12 bases, with 11 bases separating them. Germline V gives CDR1 MNHEY, CDR2 SMNVEV (reference sequence). CDR3 nucleotides: TGTGCCAGCAGTTTATCGACAGGACACTCTTTCTTT. Translated, it gives CASSLSTGHSFF.

This clonotype has more than one count but fewer than ten. The V gene is TRBV20-1, the J gene TRBJ1-5; no reliable D call. The CDR3 totals 13 residues. Germline V gene lookup returns CDR1 DFQATT and CDR2 SNEGSKA (reference sequence). Trimming cost V 0 bases and J 5 bases, with 8 bases left between them. The CDR3 DNA reads as TGCAGTGCTAGAGATCCCTCGCATCAGCCCCAGCATTTT. Amino acid sequence: CSARDPSHQPQHF.